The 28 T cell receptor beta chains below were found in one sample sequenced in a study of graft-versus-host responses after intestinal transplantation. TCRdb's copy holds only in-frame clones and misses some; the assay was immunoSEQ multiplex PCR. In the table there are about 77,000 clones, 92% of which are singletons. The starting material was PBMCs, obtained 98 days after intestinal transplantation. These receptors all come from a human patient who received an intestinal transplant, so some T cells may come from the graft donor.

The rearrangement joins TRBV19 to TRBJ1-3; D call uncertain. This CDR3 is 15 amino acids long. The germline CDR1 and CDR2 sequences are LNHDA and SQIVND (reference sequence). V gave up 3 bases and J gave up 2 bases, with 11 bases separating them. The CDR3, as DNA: TGTGCCAGTAGTATGGTAGGAATCACTGGAAACACCATATATTTT. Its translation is CASSMVGITGNTIYF. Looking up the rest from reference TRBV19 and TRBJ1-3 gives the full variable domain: DGGITQSPKYLFRKEGQNVTLSCEQNLNHDAMYWYRQDPGQGLRLIYYSQIVNDFQKGDIAEGYSVSREKKESFPLTVTSAQKNPTAFYLCASSMVGITGNTIYFGEGSWLTVV.

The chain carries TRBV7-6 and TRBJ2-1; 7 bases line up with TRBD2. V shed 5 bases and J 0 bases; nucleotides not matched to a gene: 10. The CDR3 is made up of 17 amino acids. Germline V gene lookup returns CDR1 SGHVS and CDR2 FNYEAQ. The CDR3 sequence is CASSERGGGSSYNEQFF. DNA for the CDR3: TGTGCCAGCAGCGAGCGGGGCGGGGGTAGCTCCTACAATGAGCAGTTCTTC.

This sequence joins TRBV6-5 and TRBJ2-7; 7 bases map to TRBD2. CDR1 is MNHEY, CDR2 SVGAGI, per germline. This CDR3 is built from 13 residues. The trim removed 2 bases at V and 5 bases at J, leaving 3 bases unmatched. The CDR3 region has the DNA TGTGCCAGCAGTTACGGGGGGGTCGACGAGCAGTACTTC. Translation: CASSYGGVDEQYF.

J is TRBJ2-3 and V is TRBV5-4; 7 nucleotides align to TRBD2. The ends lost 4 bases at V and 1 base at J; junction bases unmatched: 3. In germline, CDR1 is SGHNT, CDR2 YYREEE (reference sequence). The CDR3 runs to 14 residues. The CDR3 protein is CASSDLAGTDTQYF. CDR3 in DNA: TGTGCCAGCAGCGACCTAGCGGGCACAGATACGCAGTATTTT.

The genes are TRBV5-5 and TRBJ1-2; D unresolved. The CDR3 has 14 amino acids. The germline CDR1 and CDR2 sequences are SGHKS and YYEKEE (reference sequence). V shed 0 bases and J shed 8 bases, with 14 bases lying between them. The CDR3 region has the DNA TGTGCCAGCAGCTTGGAAGCGGCGGCATTAGGCTACACCTTC. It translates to CASSLEAAALGYTF.

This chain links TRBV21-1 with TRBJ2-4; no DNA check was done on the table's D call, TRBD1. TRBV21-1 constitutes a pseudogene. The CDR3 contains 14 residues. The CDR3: CARTKALTKNIQYF. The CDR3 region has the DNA TGTGCCAGGACAAAGGCATTAACCAAAAACATTCAGTACTTC.

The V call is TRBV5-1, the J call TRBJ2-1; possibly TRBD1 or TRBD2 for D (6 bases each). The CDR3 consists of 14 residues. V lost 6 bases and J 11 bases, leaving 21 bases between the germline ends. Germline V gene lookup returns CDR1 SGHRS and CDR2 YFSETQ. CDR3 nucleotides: TGCGCCAGCATGCACGGGGGCCCCGAACTCCAGCAGTTCTTC. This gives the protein CASMHGGPELQQFF.

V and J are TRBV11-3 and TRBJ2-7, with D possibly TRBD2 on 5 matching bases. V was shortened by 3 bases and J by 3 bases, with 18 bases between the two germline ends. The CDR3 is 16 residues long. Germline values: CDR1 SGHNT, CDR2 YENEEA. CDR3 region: CASSFTLALPHYEQYF. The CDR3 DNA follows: TGTGCCAGCAGCTTTACGCTAGCTCTCCCCCACTACGAGCAGTACTTC.

The CDR3 nucleotides are TGTGCCAGCAGCTTAGCCCGGCAGTTTAATTCACCCCTCCACTTT. Protein sequence: CASSLARQFNSPLHF. V usage is TRBV7-8 and J usage is TRBJ1-6; D is undetermined. Germline V gene sequence: CDR1 SGHVS, CDR2 FQNEAQ. V lost 0 bases and J lost 6, with 9 bases in between. This CDR3 has 15 residues.

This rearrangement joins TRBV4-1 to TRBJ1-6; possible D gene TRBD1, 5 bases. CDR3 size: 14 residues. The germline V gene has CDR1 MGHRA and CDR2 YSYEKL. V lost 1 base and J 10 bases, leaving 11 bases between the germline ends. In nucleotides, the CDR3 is TGCGCCAGCAGCCAAGCCGGGACCACCTCACCCCTCCACTTT. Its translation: CASSQAGTTSPLHF.

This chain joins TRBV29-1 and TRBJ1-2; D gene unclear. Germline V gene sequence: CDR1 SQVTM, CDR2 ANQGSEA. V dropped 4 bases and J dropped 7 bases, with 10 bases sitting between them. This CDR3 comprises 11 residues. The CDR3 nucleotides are TGCAGCGTTGTGGCAGGAGGTGGCTACACCTTC. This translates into CSVVAGGGYTF.

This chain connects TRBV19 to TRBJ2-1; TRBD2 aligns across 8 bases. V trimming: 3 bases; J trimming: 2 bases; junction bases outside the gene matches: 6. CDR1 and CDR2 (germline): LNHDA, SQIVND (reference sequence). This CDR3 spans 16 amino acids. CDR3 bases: TGTGCCAGTAGTATTGAGCGGGAGTCCGCCTACAATGAGCAGTTCTTC. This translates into CASSIERESAYNEQFF.

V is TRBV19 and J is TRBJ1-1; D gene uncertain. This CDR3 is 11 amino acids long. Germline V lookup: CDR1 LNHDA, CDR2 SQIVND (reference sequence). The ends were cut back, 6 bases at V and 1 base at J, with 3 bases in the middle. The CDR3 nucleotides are TGTGCCAGTAGACAGAACACTGAAGCTTTCTTT. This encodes CASRQNTEAFF.

In nucleotides, the CDR3 is TGTGCCAGTAGTCCCGGACTTACAACTAATGAAAAACTGTTTTTT. This sequence encodes CASSPGLTTNEKLFF. This rearrangement joins TRBV19 to TRBJ1-4; the D is unclear. The CDR3 is made up of 15 amino acids. V was pared by 5 bases and J by 0 bases, with 10 bases between. Germline CDR1 is LNHDA and CDR2 is SQIVND (reference sequence).

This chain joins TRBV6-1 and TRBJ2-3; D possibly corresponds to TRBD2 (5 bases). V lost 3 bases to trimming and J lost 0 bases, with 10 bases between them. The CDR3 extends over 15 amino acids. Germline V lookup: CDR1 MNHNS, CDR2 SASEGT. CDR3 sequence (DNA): TGTGCCAGCAGTGAGCAGACGGGAAGCACAGATACGCAGTATTTT. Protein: CASSEQTGSTDTQYF.

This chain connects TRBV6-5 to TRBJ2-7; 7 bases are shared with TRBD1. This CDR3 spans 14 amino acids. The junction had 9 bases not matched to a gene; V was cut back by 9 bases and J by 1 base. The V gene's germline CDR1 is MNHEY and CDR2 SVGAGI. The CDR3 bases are TGTGCCAGTAGGGGGACAGAGCTTTCCTACGAGCAGTACTTC. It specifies CASRGTELSYEQYF.

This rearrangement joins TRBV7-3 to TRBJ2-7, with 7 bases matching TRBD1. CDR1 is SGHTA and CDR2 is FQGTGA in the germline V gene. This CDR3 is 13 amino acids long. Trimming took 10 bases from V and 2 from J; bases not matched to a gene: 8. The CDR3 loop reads CATLRDSTYEQYF. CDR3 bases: TGTGCCACCCTAAGGGACAGCACCTACGAGCAGTACTTC.

The CDR3 loop is CASSLGQVRTDTQYF. In DNA form, the CDR3 reads TGTGCCAGCAGCCTAGGTCAGGTACGGACAGATACGCAGTATTTT. The chain employs TRBV4-2 and TRBJ2-3; the D is unclear. The germline V gene encodes CDR1 LGHNA and CDR2 YNFKEQ. The CDR3 consists of 15 residues. Trimming left V 4 bases short and J 3 bases short, with 14 bases between.

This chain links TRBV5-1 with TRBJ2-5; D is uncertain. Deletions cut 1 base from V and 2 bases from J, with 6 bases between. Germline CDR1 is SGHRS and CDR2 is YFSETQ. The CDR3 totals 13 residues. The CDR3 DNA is TGCGCCAGCAGCTTGCCCCAGCAAGAGACCCAGTACTTC. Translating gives CASSLPQQETQYF.

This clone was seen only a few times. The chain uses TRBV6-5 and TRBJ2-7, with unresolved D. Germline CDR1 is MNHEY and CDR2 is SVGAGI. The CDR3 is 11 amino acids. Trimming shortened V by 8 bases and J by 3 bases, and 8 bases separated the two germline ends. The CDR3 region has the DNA TGTGCCAGCGGCGAGTTCTACGAGCAGTACTTC. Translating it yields CASGEFYEQYF.

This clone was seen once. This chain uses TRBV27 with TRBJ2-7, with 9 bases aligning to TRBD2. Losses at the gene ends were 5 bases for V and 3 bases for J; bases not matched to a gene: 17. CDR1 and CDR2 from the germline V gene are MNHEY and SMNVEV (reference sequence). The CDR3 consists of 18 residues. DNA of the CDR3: TGTGCCAGCAGTCCTACGAGTGGTGTAGCGGGAGTGGTCTACGAGCAGTACTTC. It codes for CASSPTSGVAGVVYEQYF.

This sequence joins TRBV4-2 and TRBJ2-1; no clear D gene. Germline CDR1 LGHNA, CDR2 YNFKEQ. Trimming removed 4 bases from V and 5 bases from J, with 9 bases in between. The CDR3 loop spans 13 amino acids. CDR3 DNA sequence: TGTGCCAGCAGCCCGGGCCGGGACAATGAGCAGTTCTTC. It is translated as CASSPGRDNEQFF.

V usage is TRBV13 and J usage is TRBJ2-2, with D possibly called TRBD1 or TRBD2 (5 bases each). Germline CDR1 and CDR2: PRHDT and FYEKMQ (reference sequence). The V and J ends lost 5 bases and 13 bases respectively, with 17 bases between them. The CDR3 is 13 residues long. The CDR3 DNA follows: TGTGCCAGCAGCCCAGGGACCATAGGGACGCTGTTTTTT. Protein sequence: CASSPGTIGTLFF.

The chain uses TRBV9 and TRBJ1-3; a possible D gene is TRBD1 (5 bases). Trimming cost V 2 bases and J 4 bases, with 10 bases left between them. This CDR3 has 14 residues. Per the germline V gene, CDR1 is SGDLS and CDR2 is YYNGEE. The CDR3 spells CASSVTGSGNTIYF. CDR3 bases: TGTGCCAGCAGCGTTACAGGTTCGGGAAACACCATATATTTT.

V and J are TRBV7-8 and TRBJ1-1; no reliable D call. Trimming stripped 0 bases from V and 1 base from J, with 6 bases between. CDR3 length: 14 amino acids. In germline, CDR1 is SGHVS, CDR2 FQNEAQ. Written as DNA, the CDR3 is TGTGCCAGCAGCTTAGCTACGGGGAACACTGAAGCTTTCTTT. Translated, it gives CASSLATGNTEAFF.

CDR3 nucleotide sequence: TGTGCCAGCACAGGGAACACTGAAGCTTTCTTT. Residues: CASTGNTEAFF. This chain connects TRBV6-5 to TRBJ1-1; unclear D gene. The germline V gene encodes CDR1 MNHEY and CDR2 SVGAGI. This CDR3 region has 11 residues. V lost 7 bases, J lost 1 base, and 4 bases lay in between.

CDR3 residues: CASSEAPAGTNSPLHF. In nucleotides, the CDR3 is TGTGCCAGCAGTGAAGCGCCAGCAGGGACTAATTCACCCCTCCACTTT. This chain connects TRBV2 to TRBJ1-6; a possible D gene is TRBD1 (5 bases). The CDR3 covers 16 residues. Per the germline V gene, CDR1 is SNHLY and CDR2 is FYNNEI. V was cut by 0 bases and J by 6 bases, with 12 bases left in between.

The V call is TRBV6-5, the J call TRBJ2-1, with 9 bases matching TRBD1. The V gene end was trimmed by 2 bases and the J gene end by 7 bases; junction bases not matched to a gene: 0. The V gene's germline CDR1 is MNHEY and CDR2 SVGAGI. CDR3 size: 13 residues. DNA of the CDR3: TGTGCCAGCAGTTACGGGACAGGGAATGAGCAGTTCTTC. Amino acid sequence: CASSYGTGNEQFF.